This TCR beta chain was found in a study of response to subunit inactivated influenza vaccine. Study-level findings and limits: Authors proposed each seasonal influenza vaccination draws in few new T cells.

Trimming took 6 bases from V and 8 from J; bases not matched to a gene: 10. The CDR3 totals 14 residues. Germline V CDR1 and CDR2: SGHAT, FQNNGV. A word on this clonotype: The antigen is not known.

TCRdb called the RT-PCR reads again in MiXCR, with one record for every CDR3 protein. The sample includes more than 700,000 distinct CDR3 sequences, less than 25% of them seen just once. The sequenced sample was PBMCs from blood, obtained 4 to 6 days after vaccination. The origin of this receptor is a man aged 50-59 years who received an inactivated influenza vaccine. This sequence joins TRBV11-2 and TRBJ2-3, with 8 bases fitting TRBD2. This CDR3 reads CASRPGLVGITQYF. CDR3 bases: TGTGCCAGCAGGCCGGGACTAGTGGGTATTACGCAGTATTTT.